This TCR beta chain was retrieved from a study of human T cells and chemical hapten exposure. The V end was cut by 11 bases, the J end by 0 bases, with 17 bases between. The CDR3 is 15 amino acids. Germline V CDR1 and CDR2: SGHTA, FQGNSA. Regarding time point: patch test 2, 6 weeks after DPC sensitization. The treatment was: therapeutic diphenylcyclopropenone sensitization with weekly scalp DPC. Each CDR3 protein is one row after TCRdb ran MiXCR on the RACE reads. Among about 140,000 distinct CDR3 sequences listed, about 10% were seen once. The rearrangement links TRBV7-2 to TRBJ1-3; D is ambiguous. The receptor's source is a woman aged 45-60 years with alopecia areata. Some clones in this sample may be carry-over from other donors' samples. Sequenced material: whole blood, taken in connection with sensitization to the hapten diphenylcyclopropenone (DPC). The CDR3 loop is CAVRMAVFSGNTIYF. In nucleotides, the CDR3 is TGTGCCGTTCGGATGGCGGTCTTCTCTGGAAACACCATATATTTT.